The TCR beta chain described here comes from a study of blood T cells in healthy people across ages. The study recruited healthy Caucasian donors from Russia who were aged about 6 to 95. From germline, CDR1 is LGHDT and CDR2 YNNKEL (reference sequence). V lost 0 bases and J lost 7; bases outside the gene matches: 6. The CDR3 consists of 15 residues. Alongside a J-beta primer mix, a sample-barcoded 5' primer served in a second PCR lasting about 7 to 11 cycles. TCRdb ran MiXCR on the 5' RACE reads and lists one entry per CDR3 protein. The sample consists of 1.6 million or so distinct CDR3 sequences, 30% to 35% of them appearing once.

Source material: blood. The sequence came from a woman in her twenties or thirties in good health. The chain joins TRBV3-1 to TRBJ1-2; TRBD1 aligns across 9 bases. As DNA, the CDR3 is TGTGCCAGCAGCCAAGATAACAGGGGGCTAGGTGGCTACACCTTC. This codes for CASSQDNRGLGGYTF.